The clone carrying this T cell receptor beta chain was found a few times. Its antigen is as yet unknown. The data are from a study of post-analysis software for immune sequencing data. The wider study: Recorded disease courses covered relapsing-remitting, secondary progressive and progressive-relapsing multiple sclerosis. Some patients had no subtype annotation. Study-wide results and caveats: Relative to controls, patients had about five TRBV segments at higher frequency, with TRBV5-6, TRBV5-1 and TRBV20-1 among these.

The CDR3 covers 13 residues. Between the trimmed V and J ends, which lost 0 bases and 5 bases, there was a span of 8 bases. Germline values: CDR1 LGHDT, CDR2 YNNKEL (reference sequence). Built from TCR beta cDNA, the libraries had unique molecular identifiers in them. With 1 to 10 million T cells as the source, some 500,000 cDNA molecules resulted. Each CDR3 protein is one row after TCRdb ran MiXCR on the PCR reads. The repertoire consists of more than 350,000 distinct CDR3 sequences, with 30% to 40% occurring once and the leading ten covering 7.6%. The receptor comes from a girl between 2 and 10 years old with multiple sclerosis. What was sequenced was blood. This chain connects TRBV3-1 to TRBJ2-7; a weak D match, TRBD1 (5 bases). The CDR3 reads CASSQDDRHEQYF. The CDR3 bases are TGTGCCAGCAGCCAAGATGACAGACACGAGCAGTACTTC.